This T cell receptor (beta chain) was sequenced during a study of cytomegalovirus exposure and HLA in healthy donors. Trimming at V came to 1 base and at J to 2 bases, leaving 14 bases not matched to a gene. There are 18 residues in the CDR3. The germline V gene has CDR1 GTSNPN and CDR2 SVGIG (reference sequence). The method was immunoSEQ multiplex PCR; TCRdb's version includes in-frame clones alone and lacks a portion of them. The sample contains tens of thousands of clones, almost 85% of which appear only once. This clone was counted ten times or more. This receptor was taken from a woman aged 18-29 years in good health and CMV-seropositive. Sequencing was done on a sample of PBMCs. The J gene is TRBJ2-3, the V gene TRBV30, with 8 bases aligning to TRBD2. CDR3 nucleotides: TGTGCCTGGAGTGGGGCGAGAGAGCGGGGGAGGATCACAGATACGCAGTATTTT. Its protein product is CAWSGARERGRITDTQYF.